This paragraph covers one T cell receptor (beta chain) sequence. Its antigen is still unknown. Per-base qualities were not stored, and no clone one base away is much larger. In the paper's terms, the time point label means: about 11 months on ibrutinib. For TCR beta library preparation, 2 to 2.5 micrograms of genomic DNA were isolated from cryopreserved PBMCs. High-throughput TCR beta sequencing was performed on longitudinal blood samples from CLL patients receiving ibrutinib monotherapy. The patients were enrolled in a single-center, open-label phase 2 trial of ibrutinib monotherapy. The source of the sample is a study of cytotoxic CD8 clonotypes in ibrutinib-treated CLL (TCRdb year 2021). Notes on the research overall: The cohort included some 14 treatment-naive and ten to twelve relapsed/refractory patients; around 18 were IGHV unmutated. Response samples were obtained after a median of approximately twelve months of treatment, with a range of about 6 to 36 months. Samples averaged approximately 260,000 productive templates and tens of thousands of productive rearrangements. Partial responses were observed in around 25 patients and complete responses in 2; after a median follow-up of 68 months, remission was maintained in some 14 patients and progression was observed in roughly 12. Every remission and progressive disease sample was obtained while ibrutinib was still being received by the patients. Of the approximately 91 people in the trial, about two dozen had longitudinal samples available. Cryopreserved peripheral blood mononuclear cells were obtained prior to treatment, at the time of response, and at either disease progression or sustained remission. Points the paper makes about the study in general: At baseline, clonality was higher than in age-matched healthy donors and showed a strong correlation with circulating CD8+ T-cell counts. Clonality increased at ibrutinib response, stayed stable in sustained remission, and fell back toward baseline at progression. Public clonotypes were rare and either contracted or stayed stable during treatment, and the rise in clonality at ibrutinib response reflected the expansion of private clonotypes. Sampling times were not matched between patients in sustained remission and patients whose disease was progressing, and lymph node repertoires were not examined.

The germline V gene sets CDR1 to SGDLS and CDR2 to YYNGEE. The CDR3 spans 15 residues, from the cysteine through the phenylalanine. Of the read, only the CDR3 DNA is kept; its 45 bases are in frame from base 1. Compared with germline, V lacks 0 bases and J lacks 3 bases; bases without a gene match: 1. The goal of deep resolution MiSeq sequencing was a depth between 1 in 1 million and 1 in 200,000 T cells, and coverage averaged 10x per clonotype. TCR beta libraries were generated with the immunoSEQ hsTCRB Kit. On the authors' methods: Data were analyzed with ImmunoSEQ Data Assistant and ImmunoSEQ Analyzer, with V, D and J genes assigned per IMGT definitions. Clonality was computed as one minus normalized Shannon entropy of productive rearrangement frequencies, ranging from 0 to 1. Only overrepresented clonotypes making up at least 0.05% of the repertoire of each patient were included in the public clonotype analysis. Thirteen age-matched healthy donor repertoires from immuneACCESS were used as controls for clonality. The immuneACCESS repertoire file appears here via TCRdb, limited to in-frame rearrangements. These files lack a portion of the clones; in checked studies, under half of the deficit traces to unresolved V genes, and the cause of the others is not known. The DNA was the basis for D and trimming; V, J and clone size are from that table. A total of some 200,000 clones appear in this sample, 79% of them only once. Over 10% of the sample lies in the top ten.

The V and J genes are TRBV9 and TRBJ2-1, with 9 bases in between that match TRBD1. This receptor was obtained from a human donor with chronic lymphocytic leukemia. This specimen was PBMCs, taken after 12 months of ibrutinib treatment. The CDR3 region has the sequence CASSVDRGLYNEQFF. DNA sequence: TGTGCCAGCAGCGTAGACAGGGGGCTCTACAATGAGCAGTTCTTC.